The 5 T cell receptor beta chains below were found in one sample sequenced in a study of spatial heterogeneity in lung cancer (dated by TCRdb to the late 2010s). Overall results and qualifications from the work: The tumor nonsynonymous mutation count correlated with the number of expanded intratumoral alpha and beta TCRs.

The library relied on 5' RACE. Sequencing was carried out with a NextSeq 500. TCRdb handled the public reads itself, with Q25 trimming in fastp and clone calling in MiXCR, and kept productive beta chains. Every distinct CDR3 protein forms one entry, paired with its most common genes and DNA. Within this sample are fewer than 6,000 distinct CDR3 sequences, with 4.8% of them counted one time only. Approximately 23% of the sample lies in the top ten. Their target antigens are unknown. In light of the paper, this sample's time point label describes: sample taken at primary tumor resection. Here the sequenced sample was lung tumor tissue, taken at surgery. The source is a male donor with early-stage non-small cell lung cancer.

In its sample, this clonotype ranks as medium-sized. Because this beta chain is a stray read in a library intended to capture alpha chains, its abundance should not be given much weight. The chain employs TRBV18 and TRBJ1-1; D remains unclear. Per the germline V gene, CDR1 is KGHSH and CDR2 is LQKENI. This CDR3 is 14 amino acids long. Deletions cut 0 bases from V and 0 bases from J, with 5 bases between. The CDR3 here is CASSPPFMNTEAFF. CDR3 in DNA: TGTGCCAGCTCACCACCGTTTATGAACACTGAAGCTTTCTTT.

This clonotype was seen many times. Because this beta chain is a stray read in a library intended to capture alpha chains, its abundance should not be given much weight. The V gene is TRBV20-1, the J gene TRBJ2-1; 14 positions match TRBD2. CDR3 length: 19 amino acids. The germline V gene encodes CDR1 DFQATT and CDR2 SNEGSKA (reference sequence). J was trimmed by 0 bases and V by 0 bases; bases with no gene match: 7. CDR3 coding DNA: TGCAGTGCTAGAGAACCGGGACTAGCGGGGGTGGGCTCCTACAATGAGCAGTTCTTC. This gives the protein CSAREPGLAGVGSYNEQFF.

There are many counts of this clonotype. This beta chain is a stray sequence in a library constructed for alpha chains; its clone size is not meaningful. The CDR3 spells CASSPLEGARVNTEAFF. CDR3 bases: TGTGCCAGCTCACCGTTGGAAGGGGCGCGGGTGAACACTGAAGCTTTCTTT. V is TRBV18 and J is TRBJ1-1; possibly TRBD1 for D (5 bases). The V gene lost 3 bases and the J gene lost 0 bases, with 17 bases spanning the gap. The germline V gene has CDR1 KGHSH and CDR2 LQKENI. This CDR3 has 17 amino acids.

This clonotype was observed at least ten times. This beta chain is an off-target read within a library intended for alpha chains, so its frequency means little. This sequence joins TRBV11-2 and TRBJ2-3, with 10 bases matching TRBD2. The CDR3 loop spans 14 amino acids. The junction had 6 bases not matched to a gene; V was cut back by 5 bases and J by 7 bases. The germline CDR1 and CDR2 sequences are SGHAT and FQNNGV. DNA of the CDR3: TGTGCCAGCAGCAGTGCTAGCGGGAGCTATACGCAGTATTTT. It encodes CASSSASGSYTQYF.

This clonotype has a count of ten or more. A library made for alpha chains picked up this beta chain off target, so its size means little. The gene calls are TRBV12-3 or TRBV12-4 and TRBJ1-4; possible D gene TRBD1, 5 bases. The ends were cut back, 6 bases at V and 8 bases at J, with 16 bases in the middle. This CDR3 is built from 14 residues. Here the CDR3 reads CASSLSGSGEKLFF. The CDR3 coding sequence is TGTGCCAGCAGCTTGTCAGGGTCGGGCGAAAAACTGTTTTTT.